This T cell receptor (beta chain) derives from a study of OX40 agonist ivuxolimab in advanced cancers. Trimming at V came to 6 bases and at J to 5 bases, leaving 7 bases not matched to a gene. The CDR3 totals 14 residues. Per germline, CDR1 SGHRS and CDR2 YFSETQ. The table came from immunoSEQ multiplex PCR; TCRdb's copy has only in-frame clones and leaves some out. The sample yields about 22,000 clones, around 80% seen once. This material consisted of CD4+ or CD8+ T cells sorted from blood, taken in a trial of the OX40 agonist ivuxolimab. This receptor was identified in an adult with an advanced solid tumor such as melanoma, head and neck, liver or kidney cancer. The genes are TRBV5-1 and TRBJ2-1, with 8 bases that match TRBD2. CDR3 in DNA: TGCGCCAGCACCTCGACTAGCGCGAACAATGAGCAGTTCTTC. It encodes CASTSTSANNEQFF.